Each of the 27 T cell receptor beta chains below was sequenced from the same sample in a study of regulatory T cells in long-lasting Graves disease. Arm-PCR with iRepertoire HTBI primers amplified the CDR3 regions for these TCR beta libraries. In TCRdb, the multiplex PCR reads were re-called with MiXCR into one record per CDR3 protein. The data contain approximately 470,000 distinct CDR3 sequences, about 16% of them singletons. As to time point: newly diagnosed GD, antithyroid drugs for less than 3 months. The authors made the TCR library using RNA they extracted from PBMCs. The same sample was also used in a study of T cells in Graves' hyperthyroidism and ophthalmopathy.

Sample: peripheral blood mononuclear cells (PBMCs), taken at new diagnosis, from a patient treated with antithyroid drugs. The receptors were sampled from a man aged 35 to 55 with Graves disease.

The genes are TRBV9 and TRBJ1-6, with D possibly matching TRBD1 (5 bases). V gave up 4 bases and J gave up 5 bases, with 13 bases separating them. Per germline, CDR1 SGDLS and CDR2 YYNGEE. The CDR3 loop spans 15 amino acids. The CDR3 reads CASSTTGHNNSPLHF. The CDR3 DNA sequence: TGTGCCAGCAGCACAACCGGACATAATAATTCACCCCTCCACTTT.

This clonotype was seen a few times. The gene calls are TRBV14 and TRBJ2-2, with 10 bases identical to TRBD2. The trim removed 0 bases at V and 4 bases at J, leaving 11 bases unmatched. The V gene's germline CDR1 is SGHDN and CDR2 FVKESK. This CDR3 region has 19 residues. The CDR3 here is CASSQETAGGPTGTGELFF. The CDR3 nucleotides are TGTGCCAGCAGCCAAGAAACAGCGGGAGGGCCTACGGGCACCGGGGAGCTGTTTTTT.

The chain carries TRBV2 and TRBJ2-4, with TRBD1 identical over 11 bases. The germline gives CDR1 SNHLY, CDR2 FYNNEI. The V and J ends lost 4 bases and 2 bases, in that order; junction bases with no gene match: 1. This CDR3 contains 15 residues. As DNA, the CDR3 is TGTGCCAGCAGTGGGACAGGGGGCCCCAAAAACATTCAGTACTTC. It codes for CASSGTGGPKNIQYF.

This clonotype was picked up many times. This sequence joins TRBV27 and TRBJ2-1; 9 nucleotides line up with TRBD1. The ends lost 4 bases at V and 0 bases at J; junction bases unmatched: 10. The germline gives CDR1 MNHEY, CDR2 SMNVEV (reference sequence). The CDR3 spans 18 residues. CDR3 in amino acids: CASSSWGTGRSSYNEQFF. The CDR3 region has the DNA TGTGCCAGCAGTTCATGGGGGACAGGGAGGAGCTCCTACAATGAGCAGTTCTTC.

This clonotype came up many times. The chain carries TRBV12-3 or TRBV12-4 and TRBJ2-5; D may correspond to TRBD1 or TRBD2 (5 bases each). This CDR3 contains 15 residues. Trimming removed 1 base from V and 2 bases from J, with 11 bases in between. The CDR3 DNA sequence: TGTGCCAGCAGTTTAGACGGGGCGAGACAAGAGACCCAGTACTTC. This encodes CASSLDGARQETQYF.

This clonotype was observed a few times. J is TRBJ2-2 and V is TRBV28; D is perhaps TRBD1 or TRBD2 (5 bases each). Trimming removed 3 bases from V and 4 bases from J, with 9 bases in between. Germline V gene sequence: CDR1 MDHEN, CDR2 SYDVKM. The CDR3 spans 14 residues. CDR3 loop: CASSLPGTTGELFF. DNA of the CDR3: TGTGCCAGCAGTTTGCCCGGGACCACCGGGGAGCTGTTTTTT.

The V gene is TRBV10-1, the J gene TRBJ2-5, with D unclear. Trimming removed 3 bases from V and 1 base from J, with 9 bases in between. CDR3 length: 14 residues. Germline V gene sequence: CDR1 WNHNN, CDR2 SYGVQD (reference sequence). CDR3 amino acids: CASSESSFQETQYF. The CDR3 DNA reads TGCGCCAGCAGTGAATCCAGCTTCCAAGAGACCCAGTACTTC.

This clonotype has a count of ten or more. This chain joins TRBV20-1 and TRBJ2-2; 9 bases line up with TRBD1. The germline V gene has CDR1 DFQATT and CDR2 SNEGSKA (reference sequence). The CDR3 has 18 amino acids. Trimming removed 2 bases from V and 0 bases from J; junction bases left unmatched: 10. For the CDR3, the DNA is TGCAGTGCTAGAACCGGGGACAGGGCGAACTCGAACACCGGGGAGCTGTTTTTT. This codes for CSARTGDRANSNTGELFF.

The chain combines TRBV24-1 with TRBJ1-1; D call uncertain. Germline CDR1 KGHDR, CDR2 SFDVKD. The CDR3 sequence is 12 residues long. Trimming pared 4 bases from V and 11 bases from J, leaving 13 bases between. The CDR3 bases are TGTGCCACCAGTGACAATACCCTCCACGCTTTCTTT. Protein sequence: CATSDNTLHAFF.

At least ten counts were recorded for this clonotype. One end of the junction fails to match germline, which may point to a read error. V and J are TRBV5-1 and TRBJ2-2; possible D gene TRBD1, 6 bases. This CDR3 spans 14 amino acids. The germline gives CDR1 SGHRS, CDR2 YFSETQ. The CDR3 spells CASSQVQGTGELFF. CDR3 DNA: TGTGCCAGCAGCCAAGTACAGGGAACCGGGGAGCTGTTTTTT.

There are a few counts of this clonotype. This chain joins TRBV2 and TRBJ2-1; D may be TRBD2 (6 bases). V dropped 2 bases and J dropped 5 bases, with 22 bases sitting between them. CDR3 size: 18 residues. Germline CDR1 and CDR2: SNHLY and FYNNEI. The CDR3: CASSESVASATADNEQFF. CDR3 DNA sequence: TGTGCCAGCAGTGAAAGTGTGGCTAGCGCCACCGCCGACAATGAGCAGTTCTTC.

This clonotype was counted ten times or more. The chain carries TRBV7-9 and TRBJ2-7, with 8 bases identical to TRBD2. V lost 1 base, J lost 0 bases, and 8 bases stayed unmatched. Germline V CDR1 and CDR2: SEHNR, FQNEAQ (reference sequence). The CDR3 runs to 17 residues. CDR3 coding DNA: TGTGCCAGCAGCTTAGGTCTAGCGGGCCCCAGCTCCTACGAGCAGTACTTC. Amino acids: CASSLGLAGPSSYEQYF.

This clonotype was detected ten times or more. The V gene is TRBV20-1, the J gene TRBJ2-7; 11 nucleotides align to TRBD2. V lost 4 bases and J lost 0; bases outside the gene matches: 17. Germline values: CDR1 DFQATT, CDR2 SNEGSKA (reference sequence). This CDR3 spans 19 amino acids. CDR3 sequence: CSATTTTSGKWAFSYEQYF. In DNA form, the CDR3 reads TGCAGTGCTACTACCACGACTAGCGGGAAGTGGGCGTTCTCCTACGAGCAGTACTTC.

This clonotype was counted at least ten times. Here the CDR3 reads CASSGRPSSYEQYF. The CDR3 region has the DNA TGTGCCAGCAGTGGCCGCCCAAGCTCCTACGAGCAGTACTTC. The chain uses TRBV2 and TRBJ2-7; the D is unclear. This CDR3 is built from 14 residues. Germline CDR1 is SNHLY and CDR2 is FYNNEI. Trimming removed 4 bases from V and 0 bases from J, with 10 bases in between.

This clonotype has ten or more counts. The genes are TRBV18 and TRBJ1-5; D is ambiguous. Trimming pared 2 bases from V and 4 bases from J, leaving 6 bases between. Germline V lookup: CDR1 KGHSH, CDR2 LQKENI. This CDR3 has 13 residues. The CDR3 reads CASSPVDNQPQHF. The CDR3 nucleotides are TGTGCCAGCTCACCAGTAGATAATCAGCCCCAGCATTTT.

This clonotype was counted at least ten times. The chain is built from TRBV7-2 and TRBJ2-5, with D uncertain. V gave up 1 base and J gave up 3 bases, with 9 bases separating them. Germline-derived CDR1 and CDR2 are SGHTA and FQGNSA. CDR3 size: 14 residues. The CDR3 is CASSLVSGEETQYF. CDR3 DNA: TGTGCCAGCAGCTTAGTGAGTGGAGAAGAGACCCAGTACTTC.

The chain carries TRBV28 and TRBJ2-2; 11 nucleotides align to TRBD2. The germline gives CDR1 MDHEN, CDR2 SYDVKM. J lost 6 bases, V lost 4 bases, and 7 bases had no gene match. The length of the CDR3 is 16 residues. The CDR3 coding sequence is TGTGCCAGCAGTTCCTTAGCGGGAGGGCCGTCCGGGGAGCTGTTTTTT. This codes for CASSSLAGGPSGELFF.

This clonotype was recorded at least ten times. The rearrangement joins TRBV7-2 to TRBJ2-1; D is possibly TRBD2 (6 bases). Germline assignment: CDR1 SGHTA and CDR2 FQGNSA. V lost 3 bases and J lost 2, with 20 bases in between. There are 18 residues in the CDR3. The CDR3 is CASSLGRGIVGTYNEQFF. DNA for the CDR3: TGTGCCAGCAGCTTGGGACGCGGGATAGTAGGTACCTACAATGAGCAGTTCTTC. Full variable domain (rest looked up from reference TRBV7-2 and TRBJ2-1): GAGVSQSPSNKVTEKGKDVELRCDPISGHTALYWYRQSLGQGLEFLIYFQGNSAPDKSGLPSDRFSAERTGGSVSTLTIQRTQQEDSAVYLCASSLGRGIVGTYNEQFFGPGTRLTVL.

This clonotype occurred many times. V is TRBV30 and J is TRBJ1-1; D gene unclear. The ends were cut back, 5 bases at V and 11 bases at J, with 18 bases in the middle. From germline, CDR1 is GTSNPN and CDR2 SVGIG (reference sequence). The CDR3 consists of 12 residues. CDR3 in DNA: TGTGCCTGGGCGGGGTCATCGTTGGACGCTTTCTTT. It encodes CAWAGSSLDAFF.

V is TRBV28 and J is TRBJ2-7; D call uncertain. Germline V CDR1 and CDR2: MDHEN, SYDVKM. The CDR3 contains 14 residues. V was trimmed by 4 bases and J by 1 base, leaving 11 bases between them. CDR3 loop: CASSSRYTSYEQYF. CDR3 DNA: TGTGCCAGCAGTTCTCGATACACTTCCTACGAGCAGTACTTC. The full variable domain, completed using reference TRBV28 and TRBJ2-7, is DVKVTQSSRYLVKRTGEKVFLECVQDMDHENMFWYRQDPGLGLRLIYFSYDVKMKEKGDIPEGYSVSREKKERFSLILESASTNQTSMYLCASSSRYTSYEQYFGPGTRLTVT.

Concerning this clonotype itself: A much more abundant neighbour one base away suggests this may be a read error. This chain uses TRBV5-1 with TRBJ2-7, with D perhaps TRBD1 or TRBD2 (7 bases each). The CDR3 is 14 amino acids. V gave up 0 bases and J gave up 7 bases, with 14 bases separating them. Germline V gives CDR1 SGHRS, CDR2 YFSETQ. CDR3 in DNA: TGCGCCAGCAGCTTGGGTGGCAGGGGGGGTGAGCAGTACTTC. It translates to CASSLGGRGGEQYF.

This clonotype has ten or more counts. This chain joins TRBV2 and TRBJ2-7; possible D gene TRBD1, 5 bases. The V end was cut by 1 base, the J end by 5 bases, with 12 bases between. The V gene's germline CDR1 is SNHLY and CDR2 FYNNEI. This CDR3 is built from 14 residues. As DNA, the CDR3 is TGTGCCAGCAGTGAAGGGGGCGCGATCAACGAGCAGTACTTC. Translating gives CASSEGGAINEQYF.

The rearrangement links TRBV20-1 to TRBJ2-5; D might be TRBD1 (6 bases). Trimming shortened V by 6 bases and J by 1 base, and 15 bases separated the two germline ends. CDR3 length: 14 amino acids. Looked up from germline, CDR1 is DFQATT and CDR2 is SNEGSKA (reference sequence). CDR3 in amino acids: CSAPRTEIQETQYF. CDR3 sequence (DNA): TGCAGTGCCCCCCGGACAGAGATCCAAGAGACCCAGTACTTC.

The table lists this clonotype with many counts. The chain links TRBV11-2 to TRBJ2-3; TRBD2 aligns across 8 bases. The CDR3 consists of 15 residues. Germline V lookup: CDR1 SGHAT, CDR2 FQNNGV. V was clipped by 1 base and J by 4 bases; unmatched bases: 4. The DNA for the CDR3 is TGTGCCAGCAGCTTAGGAGCGGGAGCGGCAGATACGCAGTATTTT. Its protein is CASSLGAGAADTQYF.

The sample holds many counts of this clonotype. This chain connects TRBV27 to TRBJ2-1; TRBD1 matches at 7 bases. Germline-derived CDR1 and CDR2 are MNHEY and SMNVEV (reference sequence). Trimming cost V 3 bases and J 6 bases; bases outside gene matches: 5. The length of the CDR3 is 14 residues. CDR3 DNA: TGTGCCAGCAGTTTCCCGGGGACAGTCAATGAGCAGTTCTTC. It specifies CASSFPGTVNEQFF.

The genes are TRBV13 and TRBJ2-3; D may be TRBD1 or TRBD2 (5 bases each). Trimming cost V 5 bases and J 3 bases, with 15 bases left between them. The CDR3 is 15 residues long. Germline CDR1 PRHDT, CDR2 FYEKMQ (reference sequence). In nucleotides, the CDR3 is TGTGCCAGCAGCCTCGGGACCGAGTCTACAGATACGCAGTATTTT. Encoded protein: CASSLGTESTDTQYF. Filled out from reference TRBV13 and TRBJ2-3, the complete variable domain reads AAGVIQSPRHLIKEKRETATLKCYPIPRHDTVYWYQQGPGQDPQFLISFYEKMQSDKGSIPDRFSAQQFSDYHSELNMSSLELGDSALYFCASSLGTESTDTQYFGPGTRLTVL.

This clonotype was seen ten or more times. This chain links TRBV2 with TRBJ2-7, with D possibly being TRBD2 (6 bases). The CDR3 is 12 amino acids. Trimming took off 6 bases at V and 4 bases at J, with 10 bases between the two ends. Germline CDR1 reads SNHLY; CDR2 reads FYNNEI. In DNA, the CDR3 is TGTGCCAGCAGGGGGAGGATGTACGAGCAGTACTTC. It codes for CASRGRMYEQYF.